This T cell receptor beta chain is drawn from a study of shared clonotypes between healthy human individuals. Here immunoSEQ multiplex PCR was the method, and the copy in TCRdb shows in-frame clones only, minus some. In the table there are about 480,000 clones, 60% to 80% of which are singletons. Germline CDR1 SGDLS, CDR2 YYNGEE. The length of the CDR3 is 16 residues. V shed 3 bases and J shed 5 bases, with 18 bases lying between them. Source material: PBMCs. The clonotype originates from a woman in her thirties or forties in good health. Some clones in this sample may be carry-over from other donors' samples. The chain couples TRBV9 to TRBJ2-1, with D tentatively TRBD2 (6 bases). The CDR3 nucleotides are TGTGCCAGCAGCGGAGGCCTTACGGGAGCGCACAATGAGCAGTTCTTC. It yields the protein CASSGGLTGAHNEQFF.